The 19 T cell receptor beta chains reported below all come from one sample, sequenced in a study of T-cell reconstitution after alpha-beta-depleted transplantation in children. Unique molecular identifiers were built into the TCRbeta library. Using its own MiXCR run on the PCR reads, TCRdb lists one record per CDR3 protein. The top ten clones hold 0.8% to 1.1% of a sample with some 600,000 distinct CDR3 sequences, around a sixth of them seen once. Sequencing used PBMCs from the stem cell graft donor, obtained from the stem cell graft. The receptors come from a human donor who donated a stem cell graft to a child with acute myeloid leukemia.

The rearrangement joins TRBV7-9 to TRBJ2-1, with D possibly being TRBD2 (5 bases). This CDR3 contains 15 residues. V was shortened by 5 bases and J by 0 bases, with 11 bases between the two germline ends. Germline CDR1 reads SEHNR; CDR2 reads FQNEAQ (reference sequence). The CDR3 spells CASSPERSSYNEQFF. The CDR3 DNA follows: TGTGCCAGCAGCCCGGAGCGGTCCTCCTACAATGAGCAGTTCTTC.

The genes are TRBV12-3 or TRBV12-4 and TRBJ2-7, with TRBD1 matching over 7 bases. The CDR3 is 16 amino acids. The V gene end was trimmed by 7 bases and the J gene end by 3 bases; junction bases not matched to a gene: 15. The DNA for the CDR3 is TGTGCCAGCACCTTCTCAACCGGGACAGAATACTACGAGCAGTACTTC. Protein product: CASTFSTGTEYYEQYF.

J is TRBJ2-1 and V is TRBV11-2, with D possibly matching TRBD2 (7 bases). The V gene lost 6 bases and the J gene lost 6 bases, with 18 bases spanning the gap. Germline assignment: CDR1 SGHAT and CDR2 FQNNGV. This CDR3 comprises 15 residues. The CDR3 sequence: CASRRGLPGTNEQFF. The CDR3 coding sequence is TGTGCCAGCAGGCGGGGGCTACCAGGGACCAATGAGCAGTTCTTC.

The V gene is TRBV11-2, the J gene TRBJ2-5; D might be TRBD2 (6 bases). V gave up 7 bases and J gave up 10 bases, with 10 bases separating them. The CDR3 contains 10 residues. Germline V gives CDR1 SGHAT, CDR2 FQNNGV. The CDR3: CASKGGYQYF. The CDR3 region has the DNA TGTGCCAGCAAGGGAGGATACCAGTACTTC. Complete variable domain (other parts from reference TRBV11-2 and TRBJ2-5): EAGVAQSPRYKIIEKRQSVAFWCNPISGHATLYWYQQILGQGPKLLIQFQNNGVVDDSQLPKDRFSAERLKGVDSTLKIQPAKLEDSAVYLCASKGGYQYFGPGTRLLVL.

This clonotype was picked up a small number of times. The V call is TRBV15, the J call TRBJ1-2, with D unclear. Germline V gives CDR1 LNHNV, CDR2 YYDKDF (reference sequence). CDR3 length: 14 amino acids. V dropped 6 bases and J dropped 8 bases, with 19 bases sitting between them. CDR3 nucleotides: TGTGCCACCAGGGAAGGTCGAACCCTGTTCGGCTACACCTTC. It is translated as CATREGRTLFGYTF.

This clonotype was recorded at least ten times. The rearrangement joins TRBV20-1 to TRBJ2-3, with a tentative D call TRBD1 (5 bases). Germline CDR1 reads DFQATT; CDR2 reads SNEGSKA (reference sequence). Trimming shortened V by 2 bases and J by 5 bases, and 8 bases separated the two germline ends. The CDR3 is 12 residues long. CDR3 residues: CSARQGQDTQYF. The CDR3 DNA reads TGCAGTGCTAGACAGGGTCAAGATACGCAGTATTTT.

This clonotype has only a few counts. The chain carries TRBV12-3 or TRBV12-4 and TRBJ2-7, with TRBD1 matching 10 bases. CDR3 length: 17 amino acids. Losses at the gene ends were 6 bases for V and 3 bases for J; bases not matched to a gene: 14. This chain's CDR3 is CASSFTYSGTGDYEQYF. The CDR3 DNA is TGTGCCAGCAGCTTTACCTATAGCGGGACAGGGGACTACGAGCAGTACTTC.

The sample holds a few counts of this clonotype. The CDR3 DNA follows: TGTGCCAGCAGCCTCCAGTGGGACCTAAGCAATCAGCCCCAGCATTTT. This sequence encodes CASSLQWDLSNQPQHF. The chain links TRBV7-2 to TRBJ1-5; maybe TRBD1 (5 bases). The CDR3 totals 16 residues. Trimming left V 5 bases short and J 1 base short, with 15 bases between. Germline CDR1 reads SGHTA; CDR2 reads FQGNSA.

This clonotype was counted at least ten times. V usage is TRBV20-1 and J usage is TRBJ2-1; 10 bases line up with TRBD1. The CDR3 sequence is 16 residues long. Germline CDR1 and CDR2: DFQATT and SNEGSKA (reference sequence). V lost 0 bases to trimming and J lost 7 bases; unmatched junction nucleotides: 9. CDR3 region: CSARDLIGTGVNEQFF. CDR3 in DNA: TGCAGTGCTAGAGATCTCATCGGGACAGGGGTTAATGAGCAGTTCTTC.

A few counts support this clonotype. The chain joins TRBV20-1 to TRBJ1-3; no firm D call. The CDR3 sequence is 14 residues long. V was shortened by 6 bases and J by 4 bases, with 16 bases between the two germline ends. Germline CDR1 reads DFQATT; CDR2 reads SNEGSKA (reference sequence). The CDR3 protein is CSAPSEAGGNTIYF. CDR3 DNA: TGCAGTGCCCCCTCTGAAGCGGGAGGAAACACCATATATTTT.

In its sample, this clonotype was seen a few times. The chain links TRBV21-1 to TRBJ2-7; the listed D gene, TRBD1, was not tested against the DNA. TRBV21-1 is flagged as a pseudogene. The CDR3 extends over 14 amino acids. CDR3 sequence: CASSGTTGSYEQYV. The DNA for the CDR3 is TGTGCCAGCAGCGGGACAACCGGATCCTACGAGCAGTACGTC.

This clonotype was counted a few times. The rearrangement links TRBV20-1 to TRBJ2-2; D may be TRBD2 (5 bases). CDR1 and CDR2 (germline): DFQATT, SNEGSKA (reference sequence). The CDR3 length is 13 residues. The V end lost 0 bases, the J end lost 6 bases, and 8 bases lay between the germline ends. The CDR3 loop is CSAREALAGELFF. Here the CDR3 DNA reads TGCAGTGCTAGAGAGGCACTAGCCGGGGAGCTGTTTTTT.

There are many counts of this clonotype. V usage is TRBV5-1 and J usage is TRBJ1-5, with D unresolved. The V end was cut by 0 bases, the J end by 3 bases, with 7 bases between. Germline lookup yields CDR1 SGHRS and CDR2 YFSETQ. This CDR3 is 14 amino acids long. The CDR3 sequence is CASSLEGPNQPQHF. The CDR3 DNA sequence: TGCGCCAGCAGCTTGGAAGGGCCCAATCAGCCCCAGCATTTT.

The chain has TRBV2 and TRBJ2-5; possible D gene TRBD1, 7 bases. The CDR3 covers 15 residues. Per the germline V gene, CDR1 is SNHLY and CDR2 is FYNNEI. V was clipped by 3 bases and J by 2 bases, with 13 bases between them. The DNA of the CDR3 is TGTGCCAGCAGTGACAGGGGGAGGTATCAAGAGACCCAGTACTTC. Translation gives CASSDRGRYQETQYF.

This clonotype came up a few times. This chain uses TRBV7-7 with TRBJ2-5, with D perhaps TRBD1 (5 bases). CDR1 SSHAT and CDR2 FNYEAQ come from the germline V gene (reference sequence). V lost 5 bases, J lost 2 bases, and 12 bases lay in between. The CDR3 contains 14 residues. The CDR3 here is CASSRTGPQETQYF. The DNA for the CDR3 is TGTGCCAGCAGCCGCACAGGCCCACAAGAGACCCAGTACTTC.

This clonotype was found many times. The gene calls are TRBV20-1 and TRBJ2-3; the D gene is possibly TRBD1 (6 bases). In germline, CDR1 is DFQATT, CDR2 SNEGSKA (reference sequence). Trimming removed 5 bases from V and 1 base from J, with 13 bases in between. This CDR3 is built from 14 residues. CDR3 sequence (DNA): TGCAGTGCTTCAGGGGTAGTGGGCACAGATACGCAGTATTTT. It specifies CSASGVVGTDTQYF.

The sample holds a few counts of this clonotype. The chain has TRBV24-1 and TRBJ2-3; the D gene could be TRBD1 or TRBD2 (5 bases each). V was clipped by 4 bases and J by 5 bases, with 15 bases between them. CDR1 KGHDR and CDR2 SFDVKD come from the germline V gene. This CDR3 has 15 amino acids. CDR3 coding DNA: TGTGCCACCAGTGACCATGGGGACGCGGAAGATACGCAGTATTTT. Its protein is CATSDHGDAEDTQYF.

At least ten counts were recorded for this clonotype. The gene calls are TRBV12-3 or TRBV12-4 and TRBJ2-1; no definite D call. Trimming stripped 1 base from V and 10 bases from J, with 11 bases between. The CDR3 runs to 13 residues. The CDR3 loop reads CASSLVKGYEQFF. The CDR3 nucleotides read TGTGCCAGCAGTTTAGTGAAGGGATACGAGCAGTTCTTC.

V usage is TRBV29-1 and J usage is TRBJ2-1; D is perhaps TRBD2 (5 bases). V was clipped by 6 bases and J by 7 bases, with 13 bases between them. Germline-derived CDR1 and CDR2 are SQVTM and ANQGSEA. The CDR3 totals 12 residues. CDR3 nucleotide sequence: TGCAGCGTCGAGGGTTGGGGAAATGAGCAGTTCTTC. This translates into CSVEGWGNEQFF.